The next 17 T cell receptor beta chains were all read from a single sample in a study of CD8 T cells in ankylosing spondylitis. Regarding the study as a whole: Seven or eight highly homologous variants formed a TCR beta motif that appeared characteristic of ankylosing spondylitis blood.

A single record per CDR3 protein comes from TCRdb applying MiXCR to the 5' RACE reads. The sample lists about 460,000 distinct CDR3 sequences, about 5.2% occurring once. No antigen has been assigned to these receptors. The sample comprised blood, either unsorted or a sorted T cell fraction (not recorded which). All receptors come from a male donor with ankylosing spondylitis.

This clonotype was seen at least ten times. V is TRBV7-2 and J is TRBJ2-1; unclear D gene. The CDR3 covers 16 residues. V lost 1 base to trimming and J lost 8 bases, with 18 bases between them. In germline, CDR1 is SGHTA, CDR2 FQGNSA. CDR3 in amino acids: CASSLGARWWVDEQFF. In DNA, the CDR3 is TGTGCCAGCAGCTTAGGGGCCAGATGGTGGGTCGATGAGCAGTTCTTC.

This clonotype was seen many times. The chain combines TRBV6-5 with TRBJ1-1, with D unresolved. V was trimmed by 0 bases and J by 1 base, leaving 9 bases between them. The CDR3 consists of 15 residues. Looked up from germline, CDR1 is MNHEY and CDR2 is SVGAGI. The DNA of the CDR3 is TGTGCCAGCAGTTACTCGAGAATCGGGAACACTGAAGCTTTCTTT. This gives the protein CASSYSRIGNTEAFF.

The table lists this clonotype with many counts. The chain recombines TRBV5-1 with TRBJ1-4, with 7 bases that match TRBD1. The CDR3 is 14 amino acids. Germline CDR1 SGHRS, CDR2 YFSETQ. Trimming cost V 3 bases and J 8 bases; bases outside gene matches: 7. Written as DNA, the CDR3 is TGCGCCAGCAGCTGGGGGGGACAGTCGGAAAAACTGTTTTTT. Protein: CASSWGGQSEKLFF.

This clonotype was seen repeatedly, ten times or more. The V and J genes are TRBV10-3 and TRBJ2-5, with a weak D call TRBD1 (6 bases). Trimming took 3 bases from V and 2 from J, leaving 10 bases between them. The CDR3 is 14 residues long. Germline V gives CDR1 ENHRY, CDR2 SYGVKD. This chain's CDR3 is CAISDRGLQETQYF. The CDR3 region has the DNA TGTGCCATCAGTGACAGGGGTTTACAAGAGACCCAGTACTTC.

This clonotype was found many times. The CDR3 spells CASSSVGLAQETQYF. The CDR3, as DNA: TGTGCCAGCAGCTCGGTGGGGTTAGCACAAGAGACCCAGTACTTC. The V call is TRBV7-6, the J call TRBJ2-5; no clear D gene. Per germline, CDR1 SGHVS and CDR2 FNYEAQ. Trimming left V 4 bases short and J 2 bases short, with 14 bases between. The CDR3 has 15 amino acids.

This clonotype was found many times. This chain uses TRBV5-6 with TRBJ2-7; D perhaps matches TRBD1 (5 bases). Trimming stripped 0 bases from V and 5 bases from J, with 12 bases between. Looked up from germline, CDR1 is SGHDT and CDR2 is YYEEEE. This CDR3 spans 14 amino acids. CDR3 region: CASSLGLRVDEQYF. For the CDR3, the DNA is TGTGCCAGCAGCTTGGGGCTCAGGGTCGACGAGCAGTACTTC.

This clonotype was counted many times. This chain joins TRBV12-3 or TRBV12-4 and TRBJ2-3; the D call may be TRBD1 or TRBD2 (5 bases each). The V gene lost 5 bases and the J gene lost 4 bases, with 16 bases spanning the gap. This CDR3 is built from 15 residues. The CDR3 DNA is TGTGCCAGCAGTGCTATGGCCGGGGCGCCAGATACGCAGTATTTT. The encoded protein is CASSAMAGAPDTQYF.

Many counts were recorded for this clonotype. J is TRBJ2-7 and V is TRBV20-1; a possible D gene is TRBD1 (5 bases). CDR3 length: 13 residues. V gave up 0 bases and J gave up 4 bases, with 10 bases separating them. Germline V gene lookup returns CDR1 DFQATT and CDR2 SNEGSKA (reference sequence). Here the CDR3 reads CSAREGLDYEQYF. The CDR3 DNA follows: TGCAGTGCTAGAGAGGGGCTAGATTACGAGCAGTACTTC.

Ten or more counts support this clonotype. The genes are TRBV9 and TRBJ2-3; 7 bases align to TRBD2. CDR1 is SGDLS and CDR2 is YYNGEE in the germline V gene. CDR3 size: 15 residues. The V gene end was trimmed by 4 bases and the J gene end by 10 bases; junction bases not matched to a gene: 15. CDR3 residues: CASSLGLERWYPQYF. Written as DNA, the CDR3 is TGTGCCAGCAGCCTCGGACTAGAACGTTGGTATCCGCAGTATTTT.

This clonotype has more than one count but fewer than ten. The chain carries TRBV4-1 and TRBJ2-3; D not resolved. This CDR3 is built from 12 residues. Deletions cut 3 bases from V and 7 bases from J, with 8 bases between. Germline V gene sequence: CDR1 MGHRA, CDR2 YSYEKL. CDR3 DNA: TGCGCCAGCAGCCAGTTTGAAAATACGCAGTATTTT. Translation gives CASSQFENTQYF.

There are many counts of this clonotype. The chain has TRBV29-1 and TRBJ2-5, with 7 positions matching TRBD1. The CDR3 totals 13 residues. V lost 6 bases and J lost 3; bases outside the gene matches: 7. The germline gives CDR1 SQVTM, CDR2 ANQGSEA. The CDR3 loop is CSVLSTGEETQYF. In DNA, the CDR3 is TGCAGCGTCCTTAGTACAGGGGAAGAGACCCAGTACTTC.

The chain links TRBV20-1 to TRBJ2-7, with D maybe TRBD2 (5 bases). The CDR3 consists of 13 residues. V lost 6 bases, J lost 2 bases, and 14 bases lay in between. The V gene's germline CDR1 is DFQATT and CDR2 SNEGSKA (reference sequence). The CDR3, as DNA: TGCAGTGCCTTCAACCCGGGAACCTACGAGCAGTACTTC. Translating gives CSAFNPGTYEQYF.

This clonotype was picked up many times. The V and J genes are TRBV7-2 and TRBJ2-5; 7 bases are shared with TRBD2. From germline, CDR1 is SGHTA and CDR2 FQGNSA. V dropped 7 bases and J dropped 5; count of bases not matched to a gene: 13. The CDR3 extends over 15 amino acids. The CDR3 region has the DNA TGTGCCAGCACCCTAGGGGCGGGGGAACAGGAGACCCAGTACTTC. This codes for CASTLGAGEQETQYF.

V gene TRBV30 combines with J gene TRBJ2-7, with a weak D call TRBD1 (5 bases). CDR1 is GTSNPN, CDR2 SVGIG, per germline (reference sequence). This CDR3 has 14 amino acids. V lost 2 bases and J 1 base, leaving 12 bases between the germline ends. The CDR3 DNA follows: TGTGCCTGGAGTAGGGGCATAGGGTCCTACGAGCAGTACTTC. Protein sequence: CAWSRGIGSYEQYF.

This clonotype was counted many times. The V and J genes are TRBV7-8 and TRBJ2-1; D unclear. The CDR3 runs 14 residues. Germline assignment: CDR1 SGHVS and CDR2 FQNEAQ. V lost 3 bases to trimming and J lost 3 bases, with 9 bases between them. The DNA for the CDR3 is TGTGCCAGCAGCTTCGAACCTGACTACAATGAGCAGTTCTTC. This codes for CASSFEPDYNEQFF.

In its sample, this clonotype was seen many times. The rearrangement joins TRBV7-9 to TRBJ2-6; TRBD2 might be the D (5 bases). Germline CDR1 SEHNR, CDR2 FQNEAQ (reference sequence). This CDR3 has 16 amino acids. V lost 5 bases to trimming and J lost 0 bases, with 11 bases between them. The CDR3 DNA reads as TGTGCCAGCAGCCGAACTAGGGACTCTGGGGCCAACGTCCTGACTTTC. Encoded protein: CASSRTRDSGANVLTF.

There are many counts of this clonotype. The CDR3 DNA reads TGTGCCAGCAGCTTAATTGCGGATGCCTCCTACGAGCAGTACTTC. Amino acid sequence: CASSLIADASYEQYF. V and J are TRBV7-2 and TRBJ2-7; D is unclear. The CDR3 sequence is 15 residues long. With 2 bases removed from V and 0 bases from J, the gap between germline ends came to 11 bases. The germline gives CDR1 SGHTA, CDR2 FQGNSA.